These T cell receptor beta chains were read from a single sample in a study of T cells after yellow fever vaccination. Each CDR3 protein is one row after TCRdb ran MiXCR on the 5' RACE reads. The table records nearly 300,000 distinct CDR3 sequences, 7.5% to 9% of them present only once. The sample in question was CD4+ T cells sorted from PBMCs, obtained 5 days after the yellow fever booster vaccination. The receptors shown here come from a man aged 18-30 years who received the YFV17D yellow fever vaccine. Both conserved end residues are part of each CDR3. The order of the fields is V gene, J gene, CDR3 protein.

TRBV6-6	TRBJ2-1	CASRKLWSNEQFF
TRBV6-2/TRBV6-3	TRBJ1-1	CASSYYTRRVNTEAFF
TRBV5-1	TRBJ1-6	CASSLAGRAYSPLHF
TRBV6-5	TRBJ1-6	CASSYSTQGDSPLHF
TRBV6-2/TRBV6-3	TRBJ2-7	CASSYSNEQYF
TRBV7-2	TRBJ1-2	CASSPPTGGEVPGYTF
TRBV6-6	TRBJ2-3	CASSGTSGGAGDTQYF
TRBV6-6	TRBJ1-6	CASIYGRGVRNSPLHF
TRBV4-3	TRBJ2-1	CASSQETRQGGYNEQFF
TRBV28	TRBJ2-3	CASGDRDGVDTQYF
TRBV6-5	TRBJ1-1	CASSYSSARGTTEAFF
TRBV20-1	TRBJ2-3	CSAVTSVTDTQYF
TRBV6-5	TRBJ2-1	CASSSLAASSYNEQFF
TRBV9	TRBJ2-1	CASSEAGGLDEQFF
TRBV2	TRBJ2-7	CARGGLAGSYEQYF
TRBV14	TRBJ1-1	CASSRASSAEAFF
TRBV12-3/TRBV12-4	TRBJ2-7	CASSFPGAYEQYF
TRBV30	TRBJ2-3	CAWSVGGSDTQYF
TRBV5-1	TRBJ2-3	CASSPRSGWRLITDTQYF
TRBV29-1	TRBJ1-1	CSVAWAKNTEAFF
TRBV6-6	TRBJ2-7	CASSYFSGSYEQYF
TRBV23-1	TRBJ1-1	CASSPGEEQGIRGSTEAFF
TRBV5-1	TRBJ1-1	CASTQGRYDATEAFF
TRBV7-2	TRBJ1-1	CASSEDRGQGNTEAFF
TRBV4-3	TRBJ1-3	CASSQDGGGSSGNTIYF
TRBV25-1	TRBJ2-3	CASSEFGGFTDTQYF
TRBV5-1	TRBJ1-1	CASSRDVNTEAFF
TRBV29-1	TRBJ1-1	CSAAGRNMNTEAFF
TRBV27	TRBJ1-1	CASSARTDNTEAFF
TRBV4-3	TRBJ2-2	CASSQEGSQASIGELFF
TRBV10-3	TRBJ2-1	CAISERFGEQFF
TRBV5-1	TRBJ2-2	CASVAGTANTGELFF
TRBV6-1	TRBJ1-6	CASSGQGWVGNSPLHF
TRBV5-1	TRBJ1-1	CASSFGTGRQYTEAFF
TRBV7-2	TRBJ2-7	CASSLQGGDEQYF
TRBV14	TRBJ2-1	CASSQVYGNEQFF
TRBV5-4	TRBJ1-5	CASSLGGTANQPQHF
TRBV12-3/TRBV12-4	TRBJ2-7	CASSISGGALEQYF
TRBV5-1	TRBJ2-1	CASSFTGTDTNEQFF
TRBV20-1	TRBJ2-6	CSASRGTTPNVLTF
TRBV5-1	TRBJ2-1	CASRLQGTYNEQFF
TRBV18	TRBJ2-7	CASSPPSGGNYEQYF
TRBV2	TRBJ2-3	CASSGDAQIADTQYF
TRBV18	TRBJ1-5	CASSPTGGAEQPQHF
TRBV7-2	TRBJ2-3	CASSTNSGPTDTQYF
TRBV30	TRBJ1-1	CAWSPRQGLTEAFF
TRBV5-1	TRBJ2-6	CASTRQGQGANVLTF
TRBV6-5	TRBJ1-1	CASSYSGRGGTEAFF
TRBV29-1	TRBJ1-6	CSVQTGLHGALHF
TRBV6-6	TRBJ2-5	CASRLSGGLRKTQYF
TRBV20-1	TRBJ1-2	CSAHRPGAGYGYTF
TRBV6-2/TRBV6-3	TRBJ1-6	CASRNRIYNSPLHF
TRBV11-2	TRBJ1-4	CASSTGGREKLFF